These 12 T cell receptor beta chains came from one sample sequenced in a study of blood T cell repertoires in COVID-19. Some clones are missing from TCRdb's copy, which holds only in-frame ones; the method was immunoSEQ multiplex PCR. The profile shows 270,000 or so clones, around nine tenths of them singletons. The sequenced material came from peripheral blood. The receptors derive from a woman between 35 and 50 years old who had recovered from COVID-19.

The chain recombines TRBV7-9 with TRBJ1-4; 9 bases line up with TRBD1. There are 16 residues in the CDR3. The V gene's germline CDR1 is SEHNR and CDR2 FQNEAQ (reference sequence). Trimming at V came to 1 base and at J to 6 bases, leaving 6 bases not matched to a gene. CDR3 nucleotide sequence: TGTGCCAGCAGCTTAGAACCGGGACAGGGAGATGAAAAACTGTTTTTT. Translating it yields CASSLEPGQGDEKLFF.

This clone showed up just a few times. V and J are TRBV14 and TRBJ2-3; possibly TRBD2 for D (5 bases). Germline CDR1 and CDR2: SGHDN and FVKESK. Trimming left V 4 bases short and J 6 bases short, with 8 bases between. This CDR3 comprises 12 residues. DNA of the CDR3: TGTGCCAGCAGCCGGGAGCGGGATACGCAGTATTTT. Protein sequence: CASSRERDTQYF.

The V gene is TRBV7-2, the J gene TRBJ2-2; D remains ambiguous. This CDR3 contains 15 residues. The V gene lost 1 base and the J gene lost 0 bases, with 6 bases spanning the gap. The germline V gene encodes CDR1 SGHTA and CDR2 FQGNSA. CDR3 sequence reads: CASSLEAANTGELFF. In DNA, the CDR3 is TGTGCCAGCAGCTTAGAGGCGGCGAACACCGGGGAGCTGTTTTTT. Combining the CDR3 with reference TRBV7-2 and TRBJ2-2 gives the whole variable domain GAGVSQSPSNKVTEKGKDVELRCDPISGHTALYWYRQSLGQGLEFLIYFQGNSAPDKSGLPSDRFSAERTGGSVSTLTIQRTQQEDSAVYLCASSLEAANTGELFFGEGSRLTVL.

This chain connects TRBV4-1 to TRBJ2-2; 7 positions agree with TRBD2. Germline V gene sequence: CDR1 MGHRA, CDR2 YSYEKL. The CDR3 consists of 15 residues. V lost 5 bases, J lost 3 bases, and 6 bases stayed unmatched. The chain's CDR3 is CASSNRDYYTGELFF. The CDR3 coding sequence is TGCGCCAGCAGCAACCGGGACTACTACACCGGGGAGCTGTTTTTT.

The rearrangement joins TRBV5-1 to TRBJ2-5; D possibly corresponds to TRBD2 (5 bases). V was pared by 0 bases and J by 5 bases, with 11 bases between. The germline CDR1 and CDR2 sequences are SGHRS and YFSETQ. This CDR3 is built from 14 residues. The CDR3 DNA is TGCGCCAGCAGCTTGGCTGGGGTAGCGGAGACCCAGTACTTC. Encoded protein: CASSLAGVAETQYF.

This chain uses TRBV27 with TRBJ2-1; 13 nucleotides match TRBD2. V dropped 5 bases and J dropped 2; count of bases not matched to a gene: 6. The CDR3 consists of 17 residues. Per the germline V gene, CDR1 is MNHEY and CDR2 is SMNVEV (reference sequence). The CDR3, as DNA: TGTGCCAGCAGTCCCTCGGGACTAGCGGGACCCTACAATGAGCAGTTCTTC. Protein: CASSPSGLAGPYNEQFF.

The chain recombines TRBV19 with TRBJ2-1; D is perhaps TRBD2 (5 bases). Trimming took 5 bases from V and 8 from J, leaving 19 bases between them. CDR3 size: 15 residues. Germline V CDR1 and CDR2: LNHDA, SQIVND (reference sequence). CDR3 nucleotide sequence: TGTGCCAGTAGTCCCTCGGACTCCCTGGACGATGAGCAGTTCTTC. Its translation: CASSPSDSLDDEQFF. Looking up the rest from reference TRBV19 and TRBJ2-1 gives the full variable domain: DGGITQSPKYLFRKEGQNVTLSCEQNLNHDAMYWYRQDPGQGLRLIYYSQIVNDFQKGDIAEGYSVSREKKESFPLTVTSAQKNPTAFYLCASSPSDSLDDEQFFGPGTRLTVL.

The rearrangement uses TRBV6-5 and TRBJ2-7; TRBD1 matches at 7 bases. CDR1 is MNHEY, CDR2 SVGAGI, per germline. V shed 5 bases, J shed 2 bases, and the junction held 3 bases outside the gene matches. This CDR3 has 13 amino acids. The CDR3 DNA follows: TGTGCCAGCAGTACCGGGACAGCCTACGAGCAGTACTTC. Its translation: CASSTGTAYEQYF.

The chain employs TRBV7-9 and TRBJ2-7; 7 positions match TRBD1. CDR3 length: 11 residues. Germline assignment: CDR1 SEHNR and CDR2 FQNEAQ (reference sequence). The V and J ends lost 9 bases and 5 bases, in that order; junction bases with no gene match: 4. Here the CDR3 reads CARQDRDEQYF. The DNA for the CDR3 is TGTGCCAGACAAGACAGGGACGAGCAGTACTTC.

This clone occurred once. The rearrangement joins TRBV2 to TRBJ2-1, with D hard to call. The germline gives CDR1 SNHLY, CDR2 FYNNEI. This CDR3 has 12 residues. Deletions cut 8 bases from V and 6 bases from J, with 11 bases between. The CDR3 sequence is CASESYLNEQFF. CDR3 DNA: TGTGCCAGCGAAAGCTACCTCAATGAGCAGTTCTTC.

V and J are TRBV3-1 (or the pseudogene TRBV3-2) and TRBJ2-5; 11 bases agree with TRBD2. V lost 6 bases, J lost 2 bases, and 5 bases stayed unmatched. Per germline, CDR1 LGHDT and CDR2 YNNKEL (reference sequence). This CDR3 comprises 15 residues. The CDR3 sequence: CASRRGTSGQETQYF. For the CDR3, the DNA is TGTGCCAGCAGACGAGGGACTAGCGGACAAGAGACCCAGTACTTC.

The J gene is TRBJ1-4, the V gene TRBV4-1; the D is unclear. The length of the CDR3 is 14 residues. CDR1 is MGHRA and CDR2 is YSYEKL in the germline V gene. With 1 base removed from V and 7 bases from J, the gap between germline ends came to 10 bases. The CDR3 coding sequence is TGCGCCAGCAGCCAAGTGGTCGAGGTTGAAAAACTGTTTTTT. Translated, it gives CASSQVVEVEKLFF.